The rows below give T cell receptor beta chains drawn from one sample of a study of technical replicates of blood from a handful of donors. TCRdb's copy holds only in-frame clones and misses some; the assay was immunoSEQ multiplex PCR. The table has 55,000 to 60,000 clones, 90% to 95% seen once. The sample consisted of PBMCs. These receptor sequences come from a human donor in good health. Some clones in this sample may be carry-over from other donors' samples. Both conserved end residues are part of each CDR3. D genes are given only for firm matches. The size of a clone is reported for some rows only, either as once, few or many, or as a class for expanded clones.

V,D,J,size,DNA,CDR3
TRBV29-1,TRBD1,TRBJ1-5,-,TGCAGCGTTGCACAGGGGGGGAATCAGCCCCAGCATTTT,CSVAQGGNQPQHF
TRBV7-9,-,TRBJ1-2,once,TGTGCCAGCAGCTTAGGACAGAGCTATGGCTACACCTTC,CASSLGQSYGYTF
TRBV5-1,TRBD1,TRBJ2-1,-,TGCGCCAGCAGCTCGGGACCGGGACAGGGCGACAATGAGCAGTTCTTC,CASSSGPGQGDNEQFF
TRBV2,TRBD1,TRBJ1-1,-,TGTGCCAGCAGTGGGGACAGGGTAGGAACTGAAGCTTTCTTT,CASSGDRVGTEAFF
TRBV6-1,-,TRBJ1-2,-,TGTGCCAGCAGTGAAGTTGGGGGCTCCGGCTACACCTTC,CASSEVGGSGYTF
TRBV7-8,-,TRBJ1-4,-,TGTGCCAGCAGCTTAGAGGGGTTAGGGAGGTCAACGGAAAAACTGTTTTTT,CASSLEGLGRSTEKLFF
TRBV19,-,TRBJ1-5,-,TGTGCCAGTAGTCCCACAAATAGCAATCAGCCCCAGCATTTT,CASSPTNSNQPQHF
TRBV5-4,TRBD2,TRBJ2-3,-,TGTGCCAGCAGCTTGGTTGGCGGGGGGGCGAGCACAGATACGCAGTATTTT,CASSLVGGGASTDTQYF
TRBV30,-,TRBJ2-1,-,TGTGCAACGTCAACAGGGACGTGGTACAATGAGCAGTTCTTC,CATSTGTWYNEQFF
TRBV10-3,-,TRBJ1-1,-,TGTGCCATCTGGCCTGAGACGGGTACTGAAGCTTTCTTT,CAIWPETGTEAFF
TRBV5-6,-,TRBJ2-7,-,TGTGCCAGCAGCTCCGGGGACTACGAGCAGTACTTC,CASSSGDYEQYF
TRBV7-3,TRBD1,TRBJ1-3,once,TGTGCCAGCAGCGTACAGGGACAGCGTGGAAACACCATATATTTT,CASSVQGQRGNTIYF
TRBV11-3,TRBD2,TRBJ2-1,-,TGTGCCAGCAGCACAGGACTAGCGGGAGGGCCCCAGTTCTTC,CASSTGLAGGPQFF
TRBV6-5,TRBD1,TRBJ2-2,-,TGTGCCAGCAGTTCGGACAGGGACACCGGGGAGCTGTTTTTT,CASSSDRDTGELFF
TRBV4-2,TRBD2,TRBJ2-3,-,TGTGCCAGCAGGCATAGCGGGGCGAGCACAGATACGCAGTATTTT,CASRHSGASTDTQYF